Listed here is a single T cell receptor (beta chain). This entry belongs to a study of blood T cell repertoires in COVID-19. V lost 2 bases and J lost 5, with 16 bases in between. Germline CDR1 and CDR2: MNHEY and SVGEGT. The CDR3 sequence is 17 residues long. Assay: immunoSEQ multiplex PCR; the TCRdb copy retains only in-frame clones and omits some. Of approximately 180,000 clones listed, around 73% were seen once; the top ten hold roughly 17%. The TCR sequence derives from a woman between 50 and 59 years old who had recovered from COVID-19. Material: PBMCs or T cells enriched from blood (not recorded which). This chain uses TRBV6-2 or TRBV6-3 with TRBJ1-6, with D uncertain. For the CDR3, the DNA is TGTGCCAGCAGTTACGAGGGTGGTGGCAGAGATAATTCACCCCTCCACTTT. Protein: CASSYEGGGRDNSPLHF.